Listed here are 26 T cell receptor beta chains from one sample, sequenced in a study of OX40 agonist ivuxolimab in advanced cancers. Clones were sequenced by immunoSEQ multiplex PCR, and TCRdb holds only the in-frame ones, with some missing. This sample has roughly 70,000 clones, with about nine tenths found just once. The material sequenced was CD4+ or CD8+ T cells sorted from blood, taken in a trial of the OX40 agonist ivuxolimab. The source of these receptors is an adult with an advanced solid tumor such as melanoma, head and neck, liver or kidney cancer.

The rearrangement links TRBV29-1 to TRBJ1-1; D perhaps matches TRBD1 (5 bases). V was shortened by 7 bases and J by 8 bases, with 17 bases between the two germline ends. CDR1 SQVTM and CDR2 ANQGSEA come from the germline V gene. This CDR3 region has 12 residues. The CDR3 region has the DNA TGCAGCGCGCGTAGTGGGGCCCCCGAAGCTTTCTTT. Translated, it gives CSARSGAPEAFF.

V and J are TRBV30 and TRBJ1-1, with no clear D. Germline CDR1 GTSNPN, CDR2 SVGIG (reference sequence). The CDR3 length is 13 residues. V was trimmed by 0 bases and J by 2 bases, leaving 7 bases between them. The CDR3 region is CAWSVRHNTEAFF. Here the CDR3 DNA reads TGTGCCTGGAGTGTACGACACAACACTGAAGCTTTCTTT.

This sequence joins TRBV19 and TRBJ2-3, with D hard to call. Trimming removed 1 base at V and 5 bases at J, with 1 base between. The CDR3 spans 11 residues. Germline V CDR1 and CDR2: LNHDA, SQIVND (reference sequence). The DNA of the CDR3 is TGTGCCAGTAGTATAGTAGATACGCAGTATTTT. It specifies CASSIVDTQYF.

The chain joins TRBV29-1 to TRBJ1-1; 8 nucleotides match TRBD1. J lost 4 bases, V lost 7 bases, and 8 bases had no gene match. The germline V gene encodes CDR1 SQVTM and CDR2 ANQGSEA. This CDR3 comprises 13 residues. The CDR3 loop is CSERTGRSTEAFF. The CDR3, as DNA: TGCAGCGAAAGGACAGGGAGGAGCACTGAAGCTTTCTTT.

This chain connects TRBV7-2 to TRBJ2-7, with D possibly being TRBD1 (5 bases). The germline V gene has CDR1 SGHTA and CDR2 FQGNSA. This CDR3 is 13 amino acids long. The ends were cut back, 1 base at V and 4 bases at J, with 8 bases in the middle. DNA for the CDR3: TGTGCCAGCAGCTTAGGACAGAATTACGAGCAGTACTTC. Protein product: CASSLGQNYEQYF.

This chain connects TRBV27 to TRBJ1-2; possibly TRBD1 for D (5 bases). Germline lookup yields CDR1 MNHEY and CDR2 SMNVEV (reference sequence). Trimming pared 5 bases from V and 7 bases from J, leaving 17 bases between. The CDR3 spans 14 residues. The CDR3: CASSPPARGGGYTF. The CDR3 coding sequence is TGTGCCAGCAGTCCACCTGCAAGGGGTGGTGGCTACACCTTC.

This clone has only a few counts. CDR3 sequence reads: CASSLGGRQVAQPQHF. CDR3 DNA: TGTGCCAGCAGCTTGGGCGGAAGGCAGGTAGCGCAGCCCCAGCATTTT. The chain links TRBV5-6 to TRBJ1-5, with D uncertain. This CDR3 has 16 residues. The germline gives CDR1 SGHDT, CDR2 YYEEEE. Trimming removed 0 bases at V and 7 bases at J, with 17 bases between.

The CDR3 protein is CASSSRTENIQYF. CDR3 bases: TGTGCCAGCAGCTCCCGGACAGAAAACATTCAGTACTTC. The V gene is TRBV7-2, the J gene TRBJ2-4, with D possibly TRBD1 on 6 matching bases. Trimming took off 4 bases at V and 5 bases at J, with 9 bases between the two ends. The CDR3 contains 13 residues. CDR1 is SGHTA, CDR2 FQGNSA, per germline.

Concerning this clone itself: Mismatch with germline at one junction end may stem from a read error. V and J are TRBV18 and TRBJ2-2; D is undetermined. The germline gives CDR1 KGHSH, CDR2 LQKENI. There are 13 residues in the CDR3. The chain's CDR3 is CANSPQNTGELFF. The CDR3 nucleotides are TGTGCCAACTCACCACAGAACACCGGGGAGCTGTTTTTT.

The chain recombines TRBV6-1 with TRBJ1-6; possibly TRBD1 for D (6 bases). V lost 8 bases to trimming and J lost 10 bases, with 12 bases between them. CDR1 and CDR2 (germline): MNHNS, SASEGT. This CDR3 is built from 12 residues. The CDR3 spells CASYGGGSPLHF. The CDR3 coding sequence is TGTGCCAGCTACGGTGGGGGCTCACCCCTCCACTTT.

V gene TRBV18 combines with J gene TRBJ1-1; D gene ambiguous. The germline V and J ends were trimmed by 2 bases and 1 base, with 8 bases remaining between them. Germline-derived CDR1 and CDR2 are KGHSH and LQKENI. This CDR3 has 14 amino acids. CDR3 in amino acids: CASSPSSGNTEAFF. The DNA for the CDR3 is TGTGCCAGCTCACCATCGTCCGGGAACACTGAAGCTTTCTTT.

The CDR3 here is CASSLVRRETQYF. CDR3 DNA sequence: TGTGCCAGCAGCTTAGTCAGGAGGGAGACCCAGTACTTC. V and J are TRBV7-2 and TRBJ2-5; the D gene is possibly TRBD2 (5 bases). CDR3 length: 13 amino acids. Germline V CDR1 and CDR2: SGHTA, FQGNSA. With 1 base removed from V and 5 bases from J, the gap between germline ends came to 8 bases.

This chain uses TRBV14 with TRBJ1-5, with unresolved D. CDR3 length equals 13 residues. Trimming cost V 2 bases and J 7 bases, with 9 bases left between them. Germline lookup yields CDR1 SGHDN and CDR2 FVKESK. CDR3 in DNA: TGTGCCAGCAGCCAATCTTTAGACCAGCCCCAGCATTTT. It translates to CASSQSLDQPQHF.

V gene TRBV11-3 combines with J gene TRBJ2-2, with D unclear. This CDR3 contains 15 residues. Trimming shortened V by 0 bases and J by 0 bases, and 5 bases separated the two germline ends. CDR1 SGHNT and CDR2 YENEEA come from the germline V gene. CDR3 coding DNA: TGTGCCAGCAGCTTAGATGAGGCGAACACCGGGGAGCTGTTTTTT. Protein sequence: CASSLDEANTGELFF.

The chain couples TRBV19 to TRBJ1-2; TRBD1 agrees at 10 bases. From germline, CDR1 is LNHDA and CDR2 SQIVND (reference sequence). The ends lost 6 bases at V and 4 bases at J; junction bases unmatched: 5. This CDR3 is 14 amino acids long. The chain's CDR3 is CASSGDRGFYGYTF. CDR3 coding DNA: TGTGCCAGTAGCGGGGACAGGGGTTTCTATGGCTACACCTTC.

CDR3 amino acids: CASSPGQRSGANVLTF. The CDR3 bases are TGTGCCAGCAGTCCGGGACAGAGGTCTGGGGCCAACGTCCTGACTTTC. The chain combines TRBV28 with TRBJ2-6, with 7 positions matching TRBD1. Trimming cost V 5 bases and J 1 base; bases outside gene matches: 5. CDR3 length equals 16 residues. Germline V gene sequence: CDR1 MDHEN, CDR2 SYDVKM.

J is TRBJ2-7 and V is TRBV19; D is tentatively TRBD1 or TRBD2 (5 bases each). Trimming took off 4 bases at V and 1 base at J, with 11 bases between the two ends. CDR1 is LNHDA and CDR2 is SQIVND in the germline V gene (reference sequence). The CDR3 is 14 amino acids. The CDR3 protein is CASSRDPGSYEQYF. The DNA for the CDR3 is TGTGCCAGTAGTAGGGACCCCGGATCCTACGAGCAGTACTTC.

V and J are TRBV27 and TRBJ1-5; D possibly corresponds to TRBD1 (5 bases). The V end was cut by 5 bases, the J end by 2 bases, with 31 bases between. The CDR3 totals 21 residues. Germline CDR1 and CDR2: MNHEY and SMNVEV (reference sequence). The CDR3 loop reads CASSIRNRKKGPPRGNQPQHF. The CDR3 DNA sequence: TGTGCCAGCAGTATAAGGAACAGGAAGAAGGGGCCCCCTCGTGGCAATCAGCCCCAGCATTTT.

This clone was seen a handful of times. In DNA form, the CDR3 reads TGTGCCAGCTCAGGTGGACAGGGGAACACTGAAGCTTTCTTT. As protein: CASSGGQGNTEAFF. This chain links TRBV18 with TRBJ1-1; 8 nucleotides line up with TRBD1. This CDR3 has 14 residues. V dropped 5 bases and J dropped 1; count of bases not matched to a gene: 3. In germline, CDR1 is KGHSH, CDR2 LQKENI.

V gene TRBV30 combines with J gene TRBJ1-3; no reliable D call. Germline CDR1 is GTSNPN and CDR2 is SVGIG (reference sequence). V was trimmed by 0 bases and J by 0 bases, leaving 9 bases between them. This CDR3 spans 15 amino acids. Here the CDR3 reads CAWSVGQLSGNTIYF. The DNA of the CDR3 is TGTGCCTGGAGTGTAGGGCAGCTCTCTGGAAACACCATATATTTT. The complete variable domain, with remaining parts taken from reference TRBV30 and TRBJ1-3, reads SQTIHQWPATLVQPVGSPLSLECTVEGTSNPNLYWYRQAAGRGLQLLFYSVGIGQISSEVPQNLSASRPQDRQFILSSKKLLLSDSGFYLCAWSVGQLSGNTIYFGEGSWLTVV.

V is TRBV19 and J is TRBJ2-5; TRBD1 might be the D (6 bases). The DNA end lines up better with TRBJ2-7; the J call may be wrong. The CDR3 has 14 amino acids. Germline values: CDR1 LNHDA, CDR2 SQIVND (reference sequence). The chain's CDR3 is CASSIKGQANEQYF. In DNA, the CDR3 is TGTGCCAGTAGTATAAAGGGACAAGCCAACGAGCAGTACTTC.

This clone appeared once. The CDR3 loop reads CAWSRGMETQYF. DNA of the CDR3: TGTGCCTGGAGTCGGGGGATGGAGACCCAGTACTTC. The chain combines TRBV30 with TRBJ2-5; TRBD2 might be the D (6 bases). Trimming removed 2 bases at V and 5 bases at J, with 9 bases between. The germline CDR1 and CDR2 sequences are GTSNPN and SVGIG (reference sequence). CDR3 length: 12 amino acids.

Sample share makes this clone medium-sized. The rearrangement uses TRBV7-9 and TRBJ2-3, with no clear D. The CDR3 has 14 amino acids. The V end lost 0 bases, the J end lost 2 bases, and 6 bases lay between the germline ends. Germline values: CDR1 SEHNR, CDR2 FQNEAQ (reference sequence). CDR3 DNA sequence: TGTGCCAGCAGCTTAGCGCAGTTCACAGATACGCAGTATTTT. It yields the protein CASSLAQFTDTQYF. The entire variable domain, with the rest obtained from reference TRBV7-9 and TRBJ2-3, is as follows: DTGVSQNPRHKITKRGQNVTFRCDPISEHNRLYWYRQTLGQGPEFLTYFQNEAQLEKSRLLSDRFSAERPKGSFSTLEIQRTEQGDSAMYLCASSLAQFTDTQYFGPGTRLTVL.

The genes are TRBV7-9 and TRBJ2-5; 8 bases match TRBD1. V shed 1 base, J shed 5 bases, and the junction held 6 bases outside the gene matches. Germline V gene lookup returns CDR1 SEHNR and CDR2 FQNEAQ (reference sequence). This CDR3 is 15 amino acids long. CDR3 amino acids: CASSLDVRGPETQYF. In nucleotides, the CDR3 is TGTGCCAGCAGCTTAGATGTCAGGGGGCCGGAGACCCAGTACTTC.

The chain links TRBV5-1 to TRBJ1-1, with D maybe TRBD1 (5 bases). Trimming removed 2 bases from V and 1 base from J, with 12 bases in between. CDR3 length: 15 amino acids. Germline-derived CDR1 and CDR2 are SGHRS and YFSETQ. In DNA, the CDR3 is TGCGCCAGCAGCTTACGAGGGGCCCCGAACACTGAAGCTTTCTTT. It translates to CASSLRGAPNTEAFF.

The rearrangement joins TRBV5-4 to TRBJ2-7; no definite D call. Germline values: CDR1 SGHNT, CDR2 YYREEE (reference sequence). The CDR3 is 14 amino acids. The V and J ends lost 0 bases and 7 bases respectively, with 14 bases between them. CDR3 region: CASSLDGPEKEQYF. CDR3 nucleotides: TGTGCCAGCAGCTTGGATGGGCCCGAGAAGGAGCAGTACTTC.